The 14 T cell receptor beta chains below come from one sample, sequenced in a study of cytomegalovirus exposure and HLA in healthy donors. Researchers ran the PCR with 60 Vbeta and 13 Jbeta primers. Clones were read by immunoSEQ multiplex PCR, and TCRdb kept only the in-frame ones, dropping some. The sample has around 200,000 clones; around two thirds are singletons. Material: PBMCs. These TCRs come from a man aged 35-49 years in good health and CMV-seronegative.

CDR3 sequence: CAWSVAGGSYEQYF. As DNA, the CDR3 is TGTGCCTGGAGTGTAGCGGGAGGTTCCTACGAGCAGTACTTC. V is TRBV30 and J is TRBJ2-7; 9 bases agree with TRBD2. Germline CDR1 and CDR2: GTSNPN and SVGIG (reference sequence). Unmatched junction bases numbered 1, after V lost 0 bases and J lost 1 base. The CDR3 sequence is 14 residues long. Looking up the rest from reference TRBV30 and TRBJ2-7 gives the full variable domain: SQTIHQWPATLVQPVGSPLSLECTVEGTSNPNLYWYRQAAGRGLQLLFYSVGIGQISSEVPQNLSASRPQDRQFILSSKKLLLSDSGFYLCAWSVAGGSYEQYFGPGTRLTVT.

V is TRBV5-1 and J is TRBJ1-1; the match to TRBD1 covers 7 bases. In germline, CDR1 is SGHRS, CDR2 YFSETQ. Trimming cost V 2 bases and J 1 base; bases outside gene matches: 5. The CDR3 runs 15 residues. For the CDR3, the DNA is TGCGCCAGCAGCTTATACAGGGGCCAGAACACTGAAGCTTTCTTT. Its translation: CASSLYRGQNTEAFF. The whole variable domain, filled in from reference TRBV5-1 and TRBJ1-1, reads KAGVTQTPRYLIKTRGQQVTLSCSPISGHRSVSWYQQTPGQGLQFLFEYFSETQRNKGNFPGRFSGRQFSNSRSEMNVSTLELGDSALYLCASSLYRGQNTEAFFGQGTRLTVV.

This clone was seen just once. The chain recombines TRBV7-2 with TRBJ1-1; D is unresolved. CDR3 length: 16 residues. Trimming removed 5 bases at V and 7 bases at J, with 23 bases between. Germline values: CDR1 SGHTA, CDR2 FQGNSA. This chain's CDR3 is CASSPSVAGSYSEAFF. The DNA of the CDR3 is TGTGCCAGCAGCCCCTCAGTTGCGGGGTCTTACAGTGAAGCTTTCTTT.

This clone was found once. The V gene is TRBV11-3, the J gene TRBJ2-7; 7 bases are a match to TRBD1. The V gene end was trimmed by 1 base and the J gene end by 3 bases; junction bases not matched to a gene: 3. Germline assignment: CDR1 SGHNT and CDR2 YENEEA. CDR3 length equals 14 residues. CDR3 sequence: CASSLGGGGYEQYF. CDR3 sequence (DNA): TGTGCCAGCAGCTTAGGAGGGGGCGGCTACGAGCAGTACTTC.

V usage is TRBV29-1 and J usage is TRBJ1-2; D might be TRBD1 (5 bases). CDR3 size: 12 residues. CDR1 is SQVTM, CDR2 ANQGSEA, per germline. The germline V and J ends were trimmed by 3 bases and 3 bases, with 8 bases remaining between them. The CDR3 sequence is CSVEGGDYGYTF. In DNA, the CDR3 is TGCAGCGTTGAGGGGGGAGACTATGGCTACACCTTC.

This chain links TRBV18 with TRBJ2-5; maybe TRBD1 (6 bases). This CDR3 contains 14 residues. Trimming removed 2 bases from V and 1 base from J, with 8 bases in between. Germline CDR1 and CDR2: KGHSH and LQKENI. The CDR3 is CASSPIRGQETQYF. CDR3 DNA: TGTGCCAGCTCACCAATCAGGGGCCAAGAGACCCAGTACTTC.

The table lists this clone with a few counts. This chain uses TRBV10-3 with TRBJ1-6, with 10 bases identical to TRBD1. This CDR3 has 16 residues. Germline-derived CDR1 and CDR2 are ENHRY and SYGVKD. V lost 2 bases, J lost 8 bases, and 6 bases stayed unmatched. The CDR3 reads CAISEDRGRGDSPLHF. The DNA of the CDR3 is TGTGCCATCAGTGAGGACAGGGGGCGCGGGGATTCACCCCTCCACTTT.

The rearrangement links TRBV19 to TRBJ1-2; 7 nucleotides line up with TRBD1. V trimming: 5 bases; J trimming: 7 bases; junction bases outside the gene matches: 7. The CDR3 has 13 residues. CDR1 and CDR2 (germline): LNHDA, SQIVND (reference sequence). The CDR3 protein is CASSEGAFRGYTF. The DNA for the CDR3 is TGTGCCAGTAGTGAGGGGGCTTTTCGTGGCTACACCTTC.

This sequence joins TRBV21-1 and TRBJ2-7; TRBD1 reflects the table's D call only, with no check against the DNA. TRBV21-1 is classified as a pseudogene. This CDR3 is 14 amino acids long. CDR3 residues: CASGGQGKSYEQYF. CDR3 DNA sequence: TGTGCCAGCGGCGGACAGGGGAAATCCTACGAGCAGTACTTC.

The CDR3 region has the DNA TGTGCCTGGAGTGCCCGACTAGCGGGAGGGCCGAATACGCAGTATTTT. Its translation is CAWSARLAGGPNTQYF. The chain carries TRBV30 and TRBJ2-3; TRBD2 matches at 14 bases. From germline, CDR1 is GTSNPN and CDR2 SVGIG (reference sequence). This CDR3 contains 16 residues. V lost 1 base and J lost 7; bases outside the gene matches: 7. Full variable domain (remainder filled in from reference TRBV30 and TRBJ2-3): SQTIHQWPATLVQPVGSPLSLECTVEGTSNPNLYWYRQAAGRGLQLLFYSVGIGQISSEVPQNLSASRPQDRQFILSSKKLLLSDSGFYLCAWSARLAGGPNTQYFGPGTRLTVL.

The rearrangement links TRBV11-3 to TRBJ2-2, with D tentatively TRBD1 (5 bases). This CDR3 has 17 amino acids. Germline values: CDR1 SGHNT, CDR2 YENEEA. V lost 4 bases and J 6 bases, leaving 21 bases between the germline ends. The CDR3 nucleotides read TGTGCCAGCAGCTCCTACCAGGGATCGGTCCTTGCCGGGGAGCTGTTTTTT. It codes for CASSSYQGSVLAGELFF.

This clone was seen once. The chain couples TRBV10-3 to TRBJ2-1; TRBD2 is a possible D gene (6 bases). The V and J ends lost 6 bases and 8 bases respectively, with 14 bases between them. The CDR3 runs to 13 residues. The germline CDR1 and CDR2 sequences are ENHRY and SYGVKD. CDR3 coding DNA: TGTGCCATCAGGGCTAGCGAGCGGGATGAGCAGTTCTTC. It specifies CAIRASERDEQFF.

This rearrangement joins TRBV14 to TRBJ2-4; 8 nucleotides match TRBD2. The germline gives CDR1 SGHDN, CDR2 FVKESK. V trimming: 7 bases; J trimming: 9 bases; junction bases outside the gene matches: 17. CDR3 length equals 16 residues. The CDR3 DNA is TGTGCCAGCATCACCCGGGGGGGCCGCCGAAAACGCATTCAGTACTTC. This encodes CASITRGGRRKRIQYF. Filled out from reference TRBV14 and TRBJ2-4, the complete variable domain reads EAGVTQFPSHSVIEKGQTVTLRCDPISGHDNLYWYRRVMGKEIKFLLHFVKESKQDESGMPNNRFLAERTGGTYSTLKVQPAELEDSGVYFCASITRGGRRKRIQYFGAGTRLSVL.

The J gene is TRBJ2-7, the V gene TRBV7-9, with 7 bases that match TRBD1. The CDR3 length is 15 residues. V shed 5 bases and J 3 bases; nucleotides not matched to a gene: 10. CDR1 and CDR2 from the germline V gene are SEHNR and FQNEAQ (reference sequence). CDR3 residues: CASSGRQGRSYEQYF. CDR3 DNA sequence: TGTGCCAGCAGCGGAAGACAGGGTAGGAGCTACGAGCAGTACTTC.